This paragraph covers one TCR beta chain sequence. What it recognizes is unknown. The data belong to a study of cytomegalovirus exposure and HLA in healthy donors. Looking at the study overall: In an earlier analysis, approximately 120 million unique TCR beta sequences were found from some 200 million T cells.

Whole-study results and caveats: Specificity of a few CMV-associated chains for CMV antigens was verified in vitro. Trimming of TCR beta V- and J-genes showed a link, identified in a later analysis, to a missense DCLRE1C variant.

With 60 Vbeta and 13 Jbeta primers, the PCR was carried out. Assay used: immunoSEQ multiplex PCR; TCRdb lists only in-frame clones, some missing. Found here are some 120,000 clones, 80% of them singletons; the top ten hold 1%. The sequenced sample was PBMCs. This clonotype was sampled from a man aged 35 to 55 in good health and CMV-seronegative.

CDR3 amino acids: CASSAGNSNQPQHF. The CDR3 DNA sequence: TGCGCCAGCAGTGCGGGGAATAGCAATCAGCCCCAGCATTTT. The V and J genes are TRBV10-1 and TRBJ1-5; D is unclear. CDR1 is WNHNN, CDR2 SYGVQD, per germline (reference sequence). Between the trimmed V and J ends, which lost 4 bases and 0 bases, there was a span of 7 bases. This CDR3 comprises 14 residues.